This T cell receptor (beta chain) came from a study of blood T cell repertoires in COVID-19. This CDR3 spans 16 amino acids. V dropped 1 base and J dropped 4; count of bases not matched to a gene: 4. Germline CDR1 and CDR2: SGHTA and FQGNSA. Measured with immunoSEQ multiplex PCR; TCRdb has only the in-frame clones, and not every one. The repertoire holds 140,000 to 150,000 clones, with 65% to 85% as singletons. The sequencing sample was made of peripheral blood. The sequence was obtained from a woman aged 60-70 years with acute or convalescent COVID-19. This chain connects TRBV7-2 to TRBJ2-1; TRBD2 matches at 10 bases. The CDR3 DNA follows: TGTGCCAGCAGCTTAGGGAGCGGGAGGGGGTACAATGAGCAGTTCTTC. Translated, it gives CASSLGSGRGYNEQFF.